This T cell receptor (beta chain) was documented in a study of blood T cell repertoires in COVID-19. To note about this clone: The junction departs from the called germline gene at one end, perhaps through a read error.

This CDR3 has 12 residues. Germline loops: CDR1 MNHEY, CDR2 SVGAGI. Libraries were prepared by immunoSEQ multiplex PCR; TCRdb keeps only in-frame clonotypes and omits some of them. The sample carries more than 200,000 clones, around 82% recorded once. The sequencing sample was made of peripheral blood. This chain joins TRBV6-5 and TRBJ2-3, with no clear D. This receptor was identified in a woman between 50 and 59 years old with acute or convalescent COVID-19. CDR3 in amino acids: CASSDSLDTQYF. CDR3 DNA: TGTGCCAGCAGTGACTCCTTAGATACGCAGTATTTT.